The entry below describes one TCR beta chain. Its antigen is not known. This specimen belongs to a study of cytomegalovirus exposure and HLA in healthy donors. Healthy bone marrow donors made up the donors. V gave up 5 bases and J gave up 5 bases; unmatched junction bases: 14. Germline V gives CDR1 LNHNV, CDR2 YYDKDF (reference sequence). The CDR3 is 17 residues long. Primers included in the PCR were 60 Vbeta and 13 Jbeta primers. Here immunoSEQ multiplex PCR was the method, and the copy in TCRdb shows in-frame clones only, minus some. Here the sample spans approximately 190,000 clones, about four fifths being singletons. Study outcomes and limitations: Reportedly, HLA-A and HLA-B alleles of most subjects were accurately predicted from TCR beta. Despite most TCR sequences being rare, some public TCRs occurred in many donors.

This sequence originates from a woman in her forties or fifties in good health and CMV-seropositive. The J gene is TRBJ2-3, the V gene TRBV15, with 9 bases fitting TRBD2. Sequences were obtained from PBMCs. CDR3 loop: CATSPGPSGAVRDTQYF. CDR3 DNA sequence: TGTGCCACCAGCCCCGGTCCTAGCGGGGCGGTCAGAGATACGCAGTATTTT.